One and the same sample provided the 10 T cell receptor beta chains below, sequenced in a study of blood T cell repertoires in COVID-19. Generated by immunoSEQ multiplex PCR, the TCRdb table keeps only in-frame clones and is missing some. The sample carries roughly 250,000 clones, roughly 87% recorded once. Sequenced sample: peripheral blood. The receptors were gathered from a man in his sixties who had recovered from COVID-19.

V is TRBV28 and J is TRBJ2-1; 13 nucleotides agree with TRBD2. CDR1 and CDR2 from the germline V gene are MDHEN and SYDVKM. The CDR3 consists of 15 residues. The trim removed 5 bases at V and 6 bases at J, leaving 4 bases unmatched. Here the CDR3 reads CASSPRTSGGNEQFF. In nucleotides, the CDR3 is TGTGCCAGCAGTCCAAGGACTAGCGGGGGCAATGAGCAGTTCTTC.

The V gene is TRBV30, the J gene TRBJ1-6; no clear D gene. The V and J ends lost 0 bases and 5 bases respectively, with 8 bases between them. The V gene's germline CDR1 is GTSNPN and CDR2 SVGIG (reference sequence). There are 14 residues in the CDR3. The CDR3 loop is CAWSVGLNNSPLHF. The CDR3 DNA is TGTGCCTGGAGTGTCGGTCTGAATAATTCACCCCTCCACTTT.

The chain is built from TRBV18 and TRBJ1-1; a weak D match, TRBD1 (5 bases). Trimming took 5 bases from V and 2 from J, leaving 15 bases between them. Germline V lookup: CDR1 KGHSH, CDR2 LQKENI. The CDR3 is made up of 15 amino acids. CDR3 loop: CASSSGRGVNTEAFF. The CDR3 bases are TGTGCCAGCTCATCGGGGAGGGGAGTTAACACTGAAGCTTTCTTT.

V gene TRBV18 combines with J gene TRBJ2-7; 7 positions match TRBD1. With 1 base clipped from V and 5 bases from J, the junction kept 5 bases outside the gene matches. Germline CDR1 KGHSH, CDR2 LQKENI. The CDR3 runs to 14 residues. CDR3 bases: TGTGCCAGCTCACCACGCACACAGGGGAACGAGCAGTACTTC. Translation: CASSPRTQGNEQYF. Combining the CDR3 with reference TRBV18 and TRBJ2-7 gives the whole variable domain NAGVMQNPRHLVRRRGQEARLRCSPMKGHSHVYWYRQLPEEGLKFMVYLQKENIIDESGMPKERFSAEFPKEGPSILRIQQVVRGDSAAYFCASSPRTQGNEQYFGPGTRLTVT.

This clone has a single count. The J gene is TRBJ2-5, the V gene TRBV6-2 or TRBV6-3; 8 nucleotides line up with TRBD1. The trim removed 4 bases at V and 4 bases at J, leaving 2 bases unmatched. The CDR3 totals 13 residues. CDR1 and CDR2 from the germline V gene are MNHEY and SVGEGT. The CDR3 coding sequence is TGTGCCAGCAGTTCCAGGGGGCGAGAGACCCAGTACTTC. Amino acid sequence: CASSSRGRETQYF.

This chain links TRBV5-6 with TRBJ2-3, with TRBD1 matching 9 bases. The CDR3 spans 13 residues. Germline assignment: CDR1 SGHDT and CDR2 YYEEEE. Trimming cost V 4 bases and J 8 bases; bases outside gene matches: 5. CDR3 in amino acids: CASSLDRGPTQYF. The CDR3 coding sequence is TGTGCCAGCAGCCTGGACAGGGGCCCTACGCAGTATTTT.

The chain uses TRBV2 and TRBJ2-3; TRBD1 agrees at 11 bases. Germline V gives CDR1 SNHLY, CDR2 FYNNEI. The J segment lost 5 bases and the V segment lost 6 bases, leaving 4 bases of the junction unmatched. This CDR3 is built from 14 residues. CDR3 bases: TGTGCCAGCAGGGATGGGACAGGGGGAGATACGCAGTATTTT. This sequence encodes CASRDGTGGDTQYF.

The CDR3 bases are TGTGCCTGGAGTGGCAGCCAGACAGGGGACTATGGCTACACCTTC. Translated: CAWSGSQTGDYGYTF. V and J are TRBV30 and TRBJ1-2, with 8 nucleotides matching TRBD1. Germline V gene data show CDR1 as GTSNPN and CDR2 as SVGIG (reference sequence). This CDR3 is built from 15 residues. Trimming at V came to 1 base and at J to 3 bases, leaving 7 bases not matched to a gene.

The sample holds one count of this clone. This chain uses TRBV11-2 with TRBJ2-5; tentative D call: TRBD2 (6 bases). V was cut by 7 bases and J by 5 bases, with 20 bases left in between. This CDR3 region has 15 residues. In germline, CDR1 is SGHAT, CDR2 FQNNGV. The CDR3 loop is CASTRSGVGDETQYF. CDR3 DNA sequence: TGTGCCAGCACCCGCTCGGGGGTTGGTGATGAGACCCAGTACTTC.

This chain links TRBV9 with TRBJ2-1, with D possibly being TRBD1 (5 bases). V was trimmed by 9 bases and J by 2 bases, leaving 15 bases between them. Germline values: CDR1 SGDLS, CDR2 YYNGEE. There are 14 residues in the CDR3. The CDR3 bases are TGTGCCACCGCAAAGGGGTTGACCTACAATGAGCAGTTCTTC. Amino acid sequence: CATAKGLTYNEQFF. Complete variable domain (other parts from reference TRBV9 and TRBJ2-1): DSGVTQTPKHLITATGQRVTLRCSPRSGDLSVYWYQQSLDQGLQFLIQYYNGEERAKGNILERFSAQQFPDLHSELNLSSLELGDSALYFCATAKGLTYNEQFFGPGTRLTVL.